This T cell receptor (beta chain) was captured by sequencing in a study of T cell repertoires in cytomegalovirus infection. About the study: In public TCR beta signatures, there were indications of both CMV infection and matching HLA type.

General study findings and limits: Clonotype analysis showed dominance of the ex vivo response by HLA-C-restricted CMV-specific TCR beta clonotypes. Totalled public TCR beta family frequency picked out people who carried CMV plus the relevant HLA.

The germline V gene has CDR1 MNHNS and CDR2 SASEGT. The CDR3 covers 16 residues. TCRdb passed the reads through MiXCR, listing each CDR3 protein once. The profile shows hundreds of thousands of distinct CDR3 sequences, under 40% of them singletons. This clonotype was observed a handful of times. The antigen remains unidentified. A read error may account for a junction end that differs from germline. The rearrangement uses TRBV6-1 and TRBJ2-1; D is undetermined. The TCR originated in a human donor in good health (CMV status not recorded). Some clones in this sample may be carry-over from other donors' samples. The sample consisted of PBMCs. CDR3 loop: CASSYDGGSSYNEQFF. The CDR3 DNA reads TGTGCCAGCAGTTACGATGGCGGAAGCTCCTATAATGAGCAGTTCTTC.